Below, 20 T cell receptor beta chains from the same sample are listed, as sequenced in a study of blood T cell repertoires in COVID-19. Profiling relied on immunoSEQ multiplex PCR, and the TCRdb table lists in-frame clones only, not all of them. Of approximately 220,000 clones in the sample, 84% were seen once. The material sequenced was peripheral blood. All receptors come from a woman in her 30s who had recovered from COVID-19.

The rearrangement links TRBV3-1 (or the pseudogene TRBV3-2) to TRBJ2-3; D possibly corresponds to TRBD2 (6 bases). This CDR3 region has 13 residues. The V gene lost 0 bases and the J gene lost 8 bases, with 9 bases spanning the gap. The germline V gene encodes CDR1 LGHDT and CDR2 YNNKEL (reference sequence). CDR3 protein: CASSQDMEGTQYF. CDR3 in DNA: TGTGCCAGCAGCCAAGATATGGAGGGTACGCAGTATTTT.

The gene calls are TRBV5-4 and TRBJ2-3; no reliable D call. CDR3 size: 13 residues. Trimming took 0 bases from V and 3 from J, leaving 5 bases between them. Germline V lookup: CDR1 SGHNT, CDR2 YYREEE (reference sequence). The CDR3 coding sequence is TGTGCCAGCAGCTTGGGGAGTACAGATACGCAGTATTTT. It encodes CASSLGSTDTQYF.

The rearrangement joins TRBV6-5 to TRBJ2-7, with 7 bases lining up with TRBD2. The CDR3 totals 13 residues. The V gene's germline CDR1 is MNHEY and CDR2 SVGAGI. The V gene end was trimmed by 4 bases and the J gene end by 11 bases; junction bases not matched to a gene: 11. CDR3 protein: CASSSLVLGGEYF. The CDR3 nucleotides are TGTGCCAGCAGTTCCCTCGTCCTGGGGGGGGAGTACTTC.

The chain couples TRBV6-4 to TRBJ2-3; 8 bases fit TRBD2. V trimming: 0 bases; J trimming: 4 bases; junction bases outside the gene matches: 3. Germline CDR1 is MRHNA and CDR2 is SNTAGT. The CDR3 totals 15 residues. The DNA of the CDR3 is TGTGCCAGCAGTGACTCCACGGGAGGGCCAGATACGCAGTATTTT. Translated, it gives CASSDSTGGPDTQYF.

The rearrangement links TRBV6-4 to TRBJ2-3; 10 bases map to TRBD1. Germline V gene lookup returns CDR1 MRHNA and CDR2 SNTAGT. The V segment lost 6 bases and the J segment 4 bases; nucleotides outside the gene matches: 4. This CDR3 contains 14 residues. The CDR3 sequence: CASSGDRGSDTQYF. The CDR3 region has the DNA TGTGCCAGCAGCGGGGACAGGGGTTCAGATACGCAGTATTTT.

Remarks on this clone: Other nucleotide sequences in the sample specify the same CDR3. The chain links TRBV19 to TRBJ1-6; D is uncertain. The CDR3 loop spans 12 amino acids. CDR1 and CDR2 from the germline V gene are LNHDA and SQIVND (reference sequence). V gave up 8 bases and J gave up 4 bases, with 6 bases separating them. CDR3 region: CASRRYNSPLHF. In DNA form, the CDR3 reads TGTGCCAGTCGGCGGTATAATTCACCCCTCCACTTT. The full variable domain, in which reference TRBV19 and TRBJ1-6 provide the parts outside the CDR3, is DGGITQSPKYLFRKEGQNVTLSCEQNLNHDAMYWYRQDPGQGLRLIYYSQIVNDFQKGDIAEGYSVSREKKESFPLTVTSAQKNPTAFYLCASRRYNSPLHFGNGTRLTVT.

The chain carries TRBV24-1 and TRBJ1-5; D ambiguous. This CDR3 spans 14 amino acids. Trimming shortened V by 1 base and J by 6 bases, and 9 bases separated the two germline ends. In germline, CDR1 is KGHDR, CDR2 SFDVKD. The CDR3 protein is CATSDLTGIQPQHF. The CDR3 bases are TGTGCCACCAGTGATTTAACGGGGATTCAGCCCCAGCATTTT.

CDR3 nucleotides: TGTGCCAGCAGTTCCGGGACAGGGGGAGTCGAGCAGTACTTC. Protein sequence: CASSSGTGGVEQYF. The rearrangement joins TRBV6-5 to TRBJ2-7; 11 nucleotides match TRBD1. This CDR3 is 14 amino acids long. From germline, CDR1 is MNHEY and CDR2 SVGAGI. V dropped 4 bases and J dropped 6; count of bases not matched to a gene: 5.

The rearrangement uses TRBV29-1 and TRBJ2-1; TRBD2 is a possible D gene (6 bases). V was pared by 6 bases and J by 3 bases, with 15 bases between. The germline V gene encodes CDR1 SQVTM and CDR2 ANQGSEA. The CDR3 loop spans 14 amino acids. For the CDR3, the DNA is TGCAGCGTCAGACTAGACCCTAACTACAATGAGCAGTTCTTC. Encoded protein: CSVRLDPNYNEQFF.

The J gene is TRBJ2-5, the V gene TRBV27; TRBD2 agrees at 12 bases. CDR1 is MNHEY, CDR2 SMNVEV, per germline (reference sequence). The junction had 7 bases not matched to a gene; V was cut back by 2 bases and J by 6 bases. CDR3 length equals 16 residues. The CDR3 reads CASSLGLAGGPQTQYF. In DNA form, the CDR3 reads TGTGCCAGCAGTTTAGGGCTAGCGGGAGGGCCCCAGACCCAGTACTTC.

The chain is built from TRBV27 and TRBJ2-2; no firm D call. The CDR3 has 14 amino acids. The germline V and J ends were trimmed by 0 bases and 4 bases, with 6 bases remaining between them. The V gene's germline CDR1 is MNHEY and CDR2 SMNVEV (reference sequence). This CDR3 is CASSLSRVTGELFF. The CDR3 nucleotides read TGTGCCAGCAGTTTATCGCGTGTCACCGGGGAGCTGTTTTTT.

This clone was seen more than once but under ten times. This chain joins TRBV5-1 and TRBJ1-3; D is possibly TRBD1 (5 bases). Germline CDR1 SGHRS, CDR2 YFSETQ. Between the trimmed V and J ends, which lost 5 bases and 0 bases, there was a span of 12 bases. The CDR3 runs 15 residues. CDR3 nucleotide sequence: TGCGCCAGCAGATCATTCACAGGCTCTGGAAACACCATATATTTT. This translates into CASRSFTGSGNTIYF.

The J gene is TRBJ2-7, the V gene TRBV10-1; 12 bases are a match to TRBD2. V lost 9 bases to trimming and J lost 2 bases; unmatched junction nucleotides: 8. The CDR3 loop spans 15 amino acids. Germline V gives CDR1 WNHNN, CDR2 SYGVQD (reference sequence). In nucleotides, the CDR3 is TGCGCCAGTCCGGGACTAGCGGGTTGGCCCTACGAGCAGTACTTC. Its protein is CASPGLAGWPYEQYF.

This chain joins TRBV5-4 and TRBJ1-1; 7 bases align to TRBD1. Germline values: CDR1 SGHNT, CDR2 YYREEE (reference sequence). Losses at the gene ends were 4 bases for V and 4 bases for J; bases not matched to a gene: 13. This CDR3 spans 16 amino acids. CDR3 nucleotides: TGTGCCAGCAGCCCCGGCGGGGGGCCAGGGGGCACTGAAGCTTTCTTT. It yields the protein CASSPGGGPGGTEAFF.

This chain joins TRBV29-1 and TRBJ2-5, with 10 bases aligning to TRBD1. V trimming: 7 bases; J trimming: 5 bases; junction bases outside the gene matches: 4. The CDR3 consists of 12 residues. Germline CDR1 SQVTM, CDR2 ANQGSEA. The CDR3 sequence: CSAGQGGETQYF. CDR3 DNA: TGCAGCGCTGGACAGGGGGGGGAGACCCAGTACTTC.

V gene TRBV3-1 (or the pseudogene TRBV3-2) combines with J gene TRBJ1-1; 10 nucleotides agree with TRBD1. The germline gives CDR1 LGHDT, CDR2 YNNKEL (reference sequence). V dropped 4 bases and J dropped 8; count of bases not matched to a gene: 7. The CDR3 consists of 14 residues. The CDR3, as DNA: TGTGCCAGCAGCCCGCGGGACAGGGGCTCGGAAGCTTTCTTT. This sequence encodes CASSPRDRGSEAFF.

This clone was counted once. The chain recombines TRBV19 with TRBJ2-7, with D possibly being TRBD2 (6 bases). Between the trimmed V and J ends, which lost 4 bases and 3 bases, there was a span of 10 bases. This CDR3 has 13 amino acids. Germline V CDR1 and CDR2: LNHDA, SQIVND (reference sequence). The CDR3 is CASSSGAGYEQYF. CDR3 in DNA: TGTGCCAGTAGTAGCGGAGCGGGCTACGAGCAGTACTTC. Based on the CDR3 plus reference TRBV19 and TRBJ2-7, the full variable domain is DGGITQSPKYLFRKEGQNVTLSCEQNLNHDAMYWYRQDPGQGLRLIYYSQIVNDFQKGDIAEGYSVSREKKESFPLTVTSAQKNPTAFYLCASSSGAGYEQYFGPGTRLTVT.

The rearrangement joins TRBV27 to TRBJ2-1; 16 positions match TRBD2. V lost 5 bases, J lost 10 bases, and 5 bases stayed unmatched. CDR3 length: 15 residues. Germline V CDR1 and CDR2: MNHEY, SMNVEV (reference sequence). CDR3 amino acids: CASSPGTSGRGEQFF. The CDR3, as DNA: TGTGCCAGCAGTCCCGGGACTAGCGGGAGGGGCGAGCAGTTCTTC.

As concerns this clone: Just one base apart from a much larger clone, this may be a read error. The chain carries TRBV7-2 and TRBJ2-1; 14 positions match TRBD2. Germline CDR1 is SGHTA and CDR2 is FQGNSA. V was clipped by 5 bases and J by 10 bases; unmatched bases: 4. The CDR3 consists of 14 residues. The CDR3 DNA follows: TGTGCCAGCAGCCCGGGACTAGCGGGAGTCGAGCAGTTCTTC. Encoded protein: CASSPGLAGVEQFF.

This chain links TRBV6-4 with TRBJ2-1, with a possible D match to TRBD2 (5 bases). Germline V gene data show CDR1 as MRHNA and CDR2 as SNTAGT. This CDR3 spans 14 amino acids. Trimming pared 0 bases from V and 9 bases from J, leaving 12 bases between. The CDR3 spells CASSDSTEGSEQFF. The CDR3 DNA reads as TGTGCCAGCAGTGACTCAACCGAGGGAAGTGAGCAGTTCTTC.